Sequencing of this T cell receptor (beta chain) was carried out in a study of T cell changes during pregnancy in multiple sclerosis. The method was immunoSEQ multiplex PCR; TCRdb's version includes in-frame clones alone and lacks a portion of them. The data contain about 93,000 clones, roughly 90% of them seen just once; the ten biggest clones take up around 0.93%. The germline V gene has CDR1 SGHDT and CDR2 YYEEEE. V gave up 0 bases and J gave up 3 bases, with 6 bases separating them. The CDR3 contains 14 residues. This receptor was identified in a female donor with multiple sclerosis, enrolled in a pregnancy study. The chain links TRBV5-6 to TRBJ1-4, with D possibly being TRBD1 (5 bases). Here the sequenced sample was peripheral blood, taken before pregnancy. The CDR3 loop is CASSLAQANEKLFF. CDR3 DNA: TGTGCCAGCAGCTTGGCACAGGCTAATGAAAAACTGTTTTTT.